The sequence of this T cell receptor beta chain was determined in a study of blood T cell repertoires in COVID-19. Study information: From T cells, B-cell-depleted T cells, or PBMCs came the material, which was cDNA or gDNA.

The protocol was immunoSEQ multiplex PCR, while the TCRdb copy is restricted to in-frame clones and leaves out a portion. Of 100,000 or so clones listed, 92% are singletons. Trimming cost V 4 bases and J 4 bases, with 8 bases left between them. The CDR3 loop spans 13 amino acids. The TCR originated in a man aged 70-80 years with acute or convalescent COVID-19. This sequence joins TRBV12-3 or TRBV12-4 and TRBJ1-3; weak D call: TRBD1 (6 bases). The sample comprised peripheral blood. The CDR3 nucleotides are TGTGCCAGCAGTTGGACAGCCGGAAACACCATATATTTT. Protein sequence: CASSWTAGNTIYF.